The next 29 T cell receptor beta chains were all read from a single sample in a study of T-cell memory formation after mild COVID-19. Using its own MiXCR run on the 5' RACE reads, TCRdb lists one record per CDR3 protein. Of approximately 400,000 distinct CDR3 sequences listed, more than 15% are singletons. The sample taken for sequencing was PBMCs or a T cell subset sorted from them (not recorded which). The source of these receptors is a man aged 18 to 29 who had mild COVID-19 (a few samples of this study predate the infection). Cell type and time point are not known.

This chain uses TRBV7-2 with TRBJ1-3; D may be TRBD1 (5 bases). V lost 4 bases, J lost 0 bases, and 13 bases lay in between. CDR3 length: 16 residues. Per the germline V gene, CDR1 is SGHTA and CDR2 is FQGNSA. CDR3 nucleotides: TGTGCCAGCAGCTGGGGGGACGGTTACTCTGGAAACACCATATATTTT. Translation gives CASSWGDGYSGNTIYF.

The chain recombines TRBV7-9 with TRBJ1-1; D not certain. Trimming left V 1 base short and J 4 bases short, with 7 bases between. Germline loops: CDR1 SEHNR, CDR2 FQNEAQ (reference sequence). The length of the CDR3 is 13 residues. Here the CDR3 reads CASSLEPVTEAFF. DNA for the CDR3: TGTGCCAGCAGCTTAGAACCGGTCACTGAAGCTTTCTTT. The whole variable domain, filled in from reference TRBV7-9 and TRBJ1-1, reads DTGVSQNPRHKITKRGQNVTFRCDPISEHNRLYWYRQTLGQGPEFLTYFQNEAQLEKSRLLSDRFSAERPKGSFSTLEIQRTEQGDSAMYLCASSLEPVTEAFFGQGTRLTVV.

The chain joins TRBV12-3 or TRBV12-4 to TRBJ1-2; D is uncertain. This CDR3 spans 14 amino acids. Trimming removed 2 bases at V and 8 bases at J, with 15 bases between. The CDR3 region has the DNA TGTGCCAGCAGTTTACGGCAGTCCGCGGGGGGCTACACCTTC. Its protein is CASSLRQSAGGYTF.

The gene calls are TRBV3-1 and TRBJ1-4; D gene unclear. Germline CDR1 is LGHDT and CDR2 is YNNKEL (reference sequence). This CDR3 region has 15 residues. With 1 base removed from V and 3 bases from J, the gap between germline ends came to 9 bases. The CDR3 region has the DNA TGTGCCAGCAGCCAAGTGGAGGCTGCTAATGAAAAACTGTTTTTT. Translated: CASSQVEAANEKLFF.

V is TRBV6-2 or TRBV6-3 and J is TRBJ2-3, with no clear D. Trimming shortened V by 6 bases and J by 2 bases, and 12 bases separated the two germline ends. This CDR3 spans 14 amino acids. Germline assignment: CDR1 MNHEY and CDR2 SVGEGT. The chain's CDR3 is CASSLMNPTDTQYF. The CDR3 DNA sequence: TGTGCCAGCAGCTTGATGAACCCCACAGATACGCAGTATTTT.

The gene calls are TRBV18 and TRBJ2-1, with TRBD2 as a possible D gene (5 bases). The CDR3 is 11 residues long. Per the germline V gene, CDR1 is KGHSH and CDR2 is LQKENI. The V and J ends lost 3 bases and 10 bases respectively, with 7 bases between them. CDR3 coding DNA: TGTGCCAGCTCACCCTGGGAGGAGCAGTTCTTC. Protein product: CASSPWEEQFF.

The V call is TRBV4-2, the J call TRBJ2-1; 12 nucleotides line up with TRBD2. The CDR3 spans 16 residues. Losses at the gene ends were 1 base for V and 8 bases for J; bases not matched to a gene: 6. The V gene's germline CDR1 is LGHNA and CDR2 YNFKEQ. The CDR3 region is CASSQVSLAGGDEQFF. CDR3 in DNA: TGTGCCAGCAGCCAAGTCTCACTAGCGGGGGGCGATGAGCAGTTCTTC.

This sequence joins TRBV20-1 and TRBJ1-2, with 12 bases aligning to TRBD1. The V segment lost 5 bases and the J segment 4 bases; nucleotides outside the gene matches: 8. The length of the CDR3 is 15 residues. The germline V gene encodes CDR1 DFQATT and CDR2 SNEGSKA (reference sequence). The CDR3 coding sequence is TGCAGTGCTGCAGGGGACAGGGGGCGAATCTATGGCTACACCTTC. Residues: CSAAGDRGRIYGYTF.

The chain recombines TRBV5-1 with TRBJ2-7, with 8 bases fitting TRBD2. The length of the CDR3 is 15 residues. The J segment lost 3 bases and the V segment lost 2 bases, leaving 7 bases of the junction unmatched. Germline lookup yields CDR1 SGHRS and CDR2 YFSETQ. CDR3 in amino acids: CASSFGRGAYYEQYF. The CDR3 DNA follows: TGCGCCAGCAGCTTCGGGCGGGGGGCCTACTACGAGCAGTACTTC.

The chain carries TRBV7-9 and TRBJ1-1, with D hard to call. CDR1 is SEHNR and CDR2 is FQNEAQ in the germline V gene (reference sequence). The CDR3 sequence is 14 residues long. V was trimmed by 3 bases and J by 0 bases, leaving 8 bases between them. For the CDR3, the DNA is TGTGCCAGCAGCTTGAGTCGGATGAACACTGAAGCTTTCTTT. Its translation is CASSLSRMNTEAFF.

The chain couples TRBV2 to TRBJ1-1; D might be TRBD1 (6 bases). The V end was cut by 7 bases, the J end by 1 base, with 16 bases between. This CDR3 is 15 amino acids long. Germline V gene lookup returns CDR1 SNHLY and CDR2 FYNNEI. In DNA form, the CDR3 reads TGTGCCAGCATTAGCGGGGGGGCGTCGAACACTGAAGCTTTCTTT. The encoded protein is CASISGGASNTEAFF.

This clonotype was counted between two and nine times. V and J are TRBV20-1 and TRBJ1-1; no clear D gene. The CDR3 length is 13 residues. The V end was cut by 7 bases, the J end by 0 bases, with 12 bases between. CDR1 is DFQATT, CDR2 SNEGSKA, per germline (reference sequence). CDR3 bases: TGCAGTGTCTGGCTGCCATTGAACACTGAAGCTTTCTTT. This sequence encodes CSVWLPLNTEAFF.

The V and J genes are TRBV4-1 and TRBJ2-7; D possibly corresponds to TRBD1 (6 bases). The CDR3 length is 14 residues. Germline CDR1 reads MGHRA; CDR2 reads YSYEKL. With 4 bases removed from V and 1 base from J, the gap between germline ends came to 11 bases. The CDR3 is CASSLRQESYEQYV. CDR3 sequence (DNA): TGCGCCAGCAGCCTTCGACAGGAGTCCTACGAGCAGTACGTC.

This clonotype has more than one count but fewer than ten. The V call is TRBV7-2, the J call TRBJ2-1; 7 bases are a match to TRBD1. J was trimmed by 14 bases and V by 6 bases; bases with no gene match: 13. Germline V lookup: CDR1 SGHTA, CDR2 FQGNSA. This CDR3 has 13 amino acids. The CDR3 DNA reads as TGTGCCAGCAGTCCAGCCCGACAGGGACGGGAGTTCTTC. This encodes CASSPARQGREFF.

This chain joins TRBV6-5 and TRBJ2-3; 8 nucleotides line up with TRBD2. The CDR3 has 16 residues. After removal of 1 base from V and 4 bases from J, the junction contained 7 bases not matched to a gene. Germline lookup yields CDR1 MNHEY and CDR2 SVGAGI. DNA of the CDR3: TGTGCCAGCAGTTACTGGAGCGGGGGATGGCCAGATACGCAGTATTTT. Residues: CASSYWSGGWPDTQYF.

J is TRBJ1-1 and V is TRBV20-1; D might be TRBD1 (6 bases). The CDR3 covers 13 residues. Germline loops: CDR1 DFQATT, CDR2 SNEGSKA (reference sequence). Trimming took off 6 bases at V and 5 bases at J, with 16 bases between the two ends. The CDR3 sequence is CSARTRGGTEAFF. The CDR3, as DNA: TGCAGTGCGCGGACACGAGGGGGGACTGAAGCTTTCTTT.

This clonotype was recorded a few times. The chain uses TRBV5-1 and TRBJ2-1, with 8 bases that match TRBD2. The J segment lost 0 bases and the V segment lost 3 bases, leaving 5 bases of the junction unmatched. The V gene's germline CDR1 is SGHRS and CDR2 YFSETQ. This CDR3 contains 16 residues. CDR3 sequence (DNA): TGCGCCAGCAGCTCGGGAGGGGTAAGCTCCTACAATGAGCAGTTCTTC. Its translation: CASSSGGVSSYNEQFF.

The rearrangement uses TRBV28 and TRBJ2-3; tentatively, D is TRBD2 (6 bases). The CDR3 runs to 12 residues. V shed 6 bases and J shed 10 bases, with 14 bases lying between them. Germline-derived CDR1 and CDR2 are MDHEN and SYDVKM. CDR3 amino acids: CASRPERAAQYF. As DNA, the CDR3 is TGTGCCAGCAGGCCTGAGCGGGCGGCGCAGTATTTT.

The V gene is TRBV4-3, the J gene TRBJ2-3; the match to TRBD2 covers 8 bases. This CDR3 contains 16 residues. Germline V gene sequence: CDR1 LGHNA, CDR2 YSLEER. Losses at the gene ends were 1 base for V and 2 bases for J; bases not matched to a gene: 5. CDR3 protein: CASSQASGGFTDTQYF. Here the CDR3 DNA reads TGCGCCAGCAGCCAAGCGAGCGGGGGATTCACAGATACGCAGTATTTT.

This clonotype was observed a handful of times. The genes are TRBV7-9 and TRBJ2-1; no clear D gene. There are 14 residues in the CDR3. Trimming cost V 5 bases and J 2 bases, with 10 bases left between them. Per germline, CDR1 SEHNR and CDR2 FQNEAQ (reference sequence). In DNA, the CDR3 is TGTGCCAGCAGCCCGCCCCTCCCCTACAATGAGCAGTTCTTC. Translation: CASSPPLPYNEQFF.

This clonotype was seen only a few times. The rearrangement joins TRBV7-3 to TRBJ2-3, with D hard to call. Germline V gives CDR1 SGHTA, CDR2 FQGTGA. V gave up 5 bases and J gave up 2 bases, with 17 bases separating them. There are 16 residues in the CDR3. This chain's CDR3 is CASSDGRLGTTDTQYF. In nucleotides, the CDR3 is TGTGCCAGCAGCGACGGACGTCTCGGAACCACAGATACGCAGTATTTT. The full variable domain, rest sourced from reference TRBV7-3 and TRBJ2-3, is GAGVSQTPSNKVTEKGKYVELRCDPISGHTALYWYRQSLGQGPEFLIYFQGTGAADDSGLPNDRFFAVRPEGSVSTLKIQRTERGDSAVYLCASSDGRLGTTDTQYFGPGTRLTVL.

The sample holds a few counts of this clonotype. The CDR3 spells CASSRTGEPNTEAFF. The CDR3 DNA reads TGTGCCAGCAGCAGAACGGGCGAACCGAACACTGAAGCTTTCTTT. This chain joins TRBV7-2 and TRBJ1-1; D call uncertain. The CDR3 has 15 residues. V was trimmed by 5 bases and J by 1 base, leaving 14 bases between them. The V gene's germline CDR1 is SGHTA and CDR2 FQGNSA. The whole variable domain, remainder taken from reference TRBV7-2 and TRBJ1-1, is GAGVSQSPSNKVTEKGKDVELRCDPISGHTALYWYRQSLGQGLEFLIYFQGNSAPDKSGLPSDRFSAERTGGSVSTLTIQRTQQEDSAVYLCASSRTGEPNTEAFFGQGTRLTVV.

This chain links TRBV12-3 or TRBV12-4 with TRBJ1-5; D is ambiguous. The V gene lost 7 bases and the J gene lost 5 bases, with 12 bases spanning the gap. The length of the CDR3 is 13 residues. The CDR3 sequence: CASTSGDYQPQHF. The CDR3 bases are TGTGCCAGCACGTCCGGAGACTATCAGCCCCAGCATTTT.

The chain joins TRBV5-1 to TRBJ1-6; D possibly corresponds to TRBD1 (5 bases). The CDR3 is made up of 15 amino acids. Germline V gene lookup returns CDR1 SGHRS and CDR2 YFSETQ. Trimming shortened V by 3 bases and J by 10 bases, and 17 bases separated the two germline ends. CDR3: CASSSGRGERSPLHF. In DNA form, the CDR3 reads TGCGCCAGCAGCTCCGGACGGGGGGAACGGTCACCCCTCCACTTT. The full variable domain, completed using reference TRBV5-1 and TRBJ1-6, is KAGVTQTPRYLIKTRGQQVTLSCSPISGHRSVSWYQQTPGQGLQFLFEYFSETQRNKGNFPGRFSGRQFSNSRSEMNVSTLELGDSALYLCASSSGRGERSPLHFGNGTRLTVT.

A few counts support this clonotype. V is TRBV7-9 and J is TRBJ2-7; 11 nucleotides agree with TRBD1. With V trimmed by 5 bases and J by 6 bases, 12 bases remained unmatched. The CDR3 has 16 amino acids. Looked up from germline, CDR1 is SEHNR and CDR2 is FQNEAQ (reference sequence). In DNA, the CDR3 is TGTGCCAGCAGCCCCCGGGGGACAGGGGGGGTTCGCGAGCAGTACTTC. It encodes CASSPRGTGGVREQYF.

This sequence joins TRBV5-4 and TRBJ2-3; possibly TRBD1 for D (6 bases). The CDR3 runs 13 residues. Germline-derived CDR1 and CDR2 are SGHNT and YYREEE (reference sequence). Trimming removed 9 bases at V and 0 bases at J, with 11 bases between. The CDR3: CATTDRSTDTQYF. The DNA of the CDR3 is TGTGCCACCACCGACAGGAGCACAGATACGCAGTATTTT.

This CDR3 is CAINGGGFTETQYF. CDR3 nucleotide sequence: TGCGCCATTAACGGGGGGGGATTTACGGAGACCCAGTACTTC. The J gene is TRBJ2-5, the V gene TRBV10-2, with 8 bases matching TRBD2. CDR1 is WSHSY and CDR2 is SAAADI in the germline V gene. The CDR3 loop spans 14 amino acids. The V segment lost 10 bases and the J segment 5 bases; nucleotides outside the gene matches: 12.

This chain joins TRBV7-9 and TRBJ2-5, with 7 bases that match TRBD1. The J segment lost 5 bases and the V segment lost 6 bases, leaving 12 bases of the junction unmatched. This CDR3 spans 15 amino acids. The germline V gene encodes CDR1 SEHNR and CDR2 FQNEAQ (reference sequence). In DNA, the CDR3 is TGTGCCAGCAGTCTCAACCGGGACAGTGTGGAGACCCAGTACTTC. Its protein product is CASSLNRDSVETQYF.

This clonotype has a count of ten or more. V usage is TRBV7-2 and J usage is TRBJ2-5; 7 bases match TRBD2. Germline CDR1 is SGHTA and CDR2 is FQGNSA. The ends lost 5 bases at V and 5 bases at J; junction bases unmatched: 2. CDR3 length: 12 amino acids. The CDR3 here is CASSPREETQYF. Here the CDR3 DNA reads TGTGCCAGCAGCCCGCGGGAGGAGACCCAGTACTTC.